This T cell receptor (beta chain) emerged from a study of glioma-infiltrating T cells after dendritic cell vaccination. Details on this clone: Its antigen is unidentified.

J was trimmed by 3 bases and V by 4 bases; bases with no gene match: 5. Per the germline V gene, CDR1 is SGDLS and CDR2 is YYNGEE. This CDR3 is 15 amino acids long. Primers: 60 V beta forward and 13 J beta reverse. The method was immunoSEQ multiplex PCR; TCRdb's version includes in-frame clones alone and lacks a portion of them. The sample holds approximately 10,000 clones, roughly 86% seen once. Points from the study as a whole: Longer survival after dendritic cell vaccination followed higher pretreatment TIL content. TCR clonality showed no direct relationship with survival.

Time point denoted: after dendritic cell vaccination, including at tumor progression/relapse. Isocitrate dehydrogenase mutation was absent in all glioblastoma patients. The rearrangement uses TRBV9 and TRBJ2-1; 9 bases line up with TRBD2. The sequence came from a human donor with glioblastoma. Sequences were derived from blood, sampled after dendritic cell vaccination. The CDR3 spells CASSTTTSGYNEQFF. CDR3 nucleotide sequence: TGTGCCAGCAGCACGACGACTAGCGGCTACAATGAGCAGTTCTTC.